The clone carrying this T cell receptor (beta chain) is a singleton in its sample. Its specificity is not known. The junction had 8 bases not matched to a gene; V was cut back by 3 bases and J by 7 bases. In germline, CDR1 is SGHRS, CDR2 YFSETQ. The CDR3 runs 15 residues. Using immunoSEQ multiplex PCR, the repertoire was profiled, and TCRdb retains in-frame clones only, with some absent. This repertoire shows about 300,000 clones, roughly three quarters found once; its top ten account for around 5.1%. This sample is drawn from a study of cytotoxic CD8 clonotypes in ibrutinib-treated CLL. The overall study: Investigators collected response samples after a median approximately eleven months of treatment, range 6 to 36. Study-level points and caveats: Public clonotypes were rare and shrank or held steady on treatment. Baseline values of clonality outstripped age-matched healthy donors and followed circulating CD8+ T-cell counts. Samples from sustained-remission and progressing patients were taken at different times.

The receptor's source is a human donor with chronic lymphocytic leukemia. This rearrangement joins TRBV5-1 to TRBJ2-1; 9 nucleotides agree with TRBD1. Sample: PBMCs, taken at disease progression, from a patient treated with ibrutinib. CDR3 nucleotide sequence: TGCGCCAGCAGCTCGTTGACAGGGGGAAAAAATGAGCAGTTCTTC. It translates to CASSSLTGGKNEQFF.